A single sample gave rise to the 5 T cell receptor beta chains below, sequenced in a study of T cell repertoires in aging, cancer and after chemotherapy. TRB rearrangements spanning V, D and J were amplified using mixed TRB-A/B primers. TCRdb called the multiplex PCR reads again in MiXCR, with one record for every CDR3 protein. The table has about 6,700 distinct CDR3 sequences, roughly 20% seen once; the top ten hold more than 8%. Peripheral blood genomic DNA, not sorted cells or RNA, was the template. Sequenced sample: blood. All receptors derive from a human donor with a blood cancer.

This clonotype qualifies as medium-sized. The rearrangement joins TRBV19 to TRBJ2-3; 8 positions match TRBD2. Germline trimming cut 5 bases from V and 2 bases from J; bases unmatched to any gene: 6. CDR3 length equals 15 residues. From germline, CDR1 is LNHDA and CDR2 SQIVND (reference sequence). The CDR3 nucleotides read TGTGCCAGTAGTCTAGGACTAGCCCCCACAGATACGCAGTATTTT. This translates into CASSLGLAPTDTQYF.

This clonotype is categorized as medium-sized. The rearrangement uses TRBV30 and TRBJ1-1, with D possibly TRBD1 on 5 matching bases. This CDR3 spans 14 amino acids. Germline CDR1 reads GTSNPN; CDR2 reads SVGIG (reference sequence). Trimming took off 4 bases at V and 4 bases at J, with 16 bases between the two ends. CDR3 DNA: TGTGCCTGGACCCGGGGAGGGACCACCACTGAAGCTTTCTTT. The encoded protein is CAWTRGGTTTEAFF. The complete variable domain, with remaining parts taken from reference TRBV30 and TRBJ1-1, reads SQTIHQWPATLVQPVGSPLSLECTVEGTSNPNLYWYRQAAGRGLQLLFYSVGIGQISSEVPQNLSASRPQDRQFILSSKKLLLSDSGFYLCAWTRGGTTTEAFFGQGTRLTVV.

This clonotype was seen a handful of times. This chain joins TRBV18 and TRBJ2-7, with D perhaps TRBD2 (6 bases). The CDR3 consists of 13 residues. The germline V gene encodes CDR1 KGHSH and CDR2 LQKENI. V lost 4 bases, J lost 5 bases, and 12 bases lay in between. In nucleotides, the CDR3 is TGTGCCAGCTCACGATCCCGGGGGAACGAGCAGTACTTC. Translation: CASSRSRGNEQYF.

V and J are TRBV29-1 and TRBJ2-3, with 9 nucleotides matching TRBD1. The CDR3 is 13 residues long. J lost 4 bases, V lost 6 bases, and 5 bases had no gene match. Germline CDR1 SQVTM, CDR2 ANQGSEA. CDR3 residues: CSVEQGAADTQYF. CDR3 nucleotides: TGCAGCGTGGAACAGGGGGCCGCAGATACGCAGTATTTT.

The V gene is TRBV15, the J gene TRBJ2-1; 7 bases are a match to TRBD2. After removal of 8 bases from V and 4 bases from J, the junction contained 8 bases not matched to a gene. This CDR3 comprises 14 residues. Per germline, CDR1 LNHNV and CDR2 YYDKDF (reference sequence). In nucleotides, the CDR3 is TGTGCCACCTATGGAGCGGGGTCATACAATGAGCAGTTCTTC. This encodes CATYGAGSYNEQFF. Filled out from reference TRBV15 and TRBJ2-1, the complete variable domain reads DAMVIQNPRYQVTQFGKPVTLSCSQTLNHNVMYWYQQKSSQAPKLLFHYYDKDFNNEADTPDNFQSRRPNTSFCFLDIRSPGLGDTAMYLCATYGAGSYNEQFFGPGTRLTVL.